This passage covers 19 T cell receptor beta chains from one sample sequenced in a study of T-cell memory formation after mild COVID-19. TCRdb re-analysed the 5' RACE reads in MiXCR, keeping a single row per CDR3 protein. Here the sample spans roughly 160,000 distinct CDR3 sequences, around 10% being singletons. The sample consisted of PBMCs or a T cell subset sorted from them (not recorded which). Source of these receptors: a man aged 18 to 30 who had mild COVID-19 (a few samples of this study predate the infection). Cell type and time point are not known.

J is TRBJ1-1 and V is TRBV3-1; 7 bases are a match to TRBD1. The CDR3 contains 14 residues. The junction had 8 bases not matched to a gene; V was cut back by 5 bases and J by 5 bases. CDR1 is LGHDT and CDR2 is YNNKEL in the germline V gene (reference sequence). The CDR3 DNA sequence: TGTGCCAGCAGCTGGGAGACAGGGAGGACTGAAGCTTTCTTT. It codes for CASSWETGRTEAFF.

A few counts support this clonotype. The chain links TRBV18 to TRBJ2-1; TRBD1 agrees at 8 bases. Germline lookup yields CDR1 KGHSH and CDR2 LQKENI. Trimming took 6 bases from V and 8 from J; bases not matched to a gene: 9. The CDR3 has 14 residues. Written as DNA, the CDR3 is TGTGCCAGCTCTGCCGGGACAGGCGTCGATGAGCAGTTCTTC. It encodes CASSAGTGVDEQFF.

A few counts support this clonotype. This chain uses TRBV7-8 with TRBJ1-2; D remains unclear. Trimming shortened V by 5 bases and J by 8 bases, and 15 bases separated the two germline ends. The CDR3 totals 13 residues. Germline lookup yields CDR1 SGHVS and CDR2 FQNEAQ. The CDR3 region is CASSPLGLGGYTF. The CDR3 DNA reads as TGTGCCAGCAGCCCCTTAGGGTTGGGAGGCTACACCTTC.

The sample holds many counts of this clonotype. The chain is built from TRBV4-3 and TRBJ2-7; weak D call: TRBD1 (6 bases). This CDR3 comprises 15 residues. V was pared by 4 bases and J by 3 bases, with 16 bases between. Germline V gene lookup returns CDR1 LGHNA and CDR2 YSLEER. DNA for the CDR3: TGCGCCAGCAGCCTAGAGGGCCACAGGGACTACGAGCAGTACTTC. It yields the protein CASSLEGHRDYEQYF.

The V call is TRBV4-1, the J call TRBJ2-1; TRBD1 aligns across 7 bases. Germline loops: CDR1 MGHRA, CDR2 YSYEKL. This CDR3 region has 13 residues. Unmatched junction bases numbered 8, after V lost 6 bases and J lost 9 bases. The DNA for the CDR3 is TGCGCCAGCAGGGGGCGGACAGGCCCTGAGCAGTTCTTC. Its protein is CASRGRTGPEQFF.

This clonotype was seen a handful of times. The J gene is TRBJ2-2, the V gene TRBV7-9, with 9 bases aligning to TRBD2. This CDR3 is 17 amino acids long. V shed 4 bases, J shed 5 bases, and the junction held 11 bases outside the gene matches. CDR1 and CDR2 (germline): SEHNR, FQNEAQ (reference sequence). Here the CDR3 DNA reads TGTGCCAGCAGCTCGACTAGCGGTCCCCTTATAACCGGGGAGCTGTTTTTT. This encodes CASSSTSGPLITGELFF.

This clonotype showed up just a few times. The chain uses TRBV2 and TRBJ1-5, with unresolved D. The V and J ends lost 3 bases and 9 bases respectively, with 15 bases between them. The CDR3 covers 14 residues. Germline loops: CDR1 SNHLY, CDR2 FYNNEI. DNA for the CDR3: TGTGCCAGCAGTGAGCTGGACGGTCCTTGGCCCCAGCATTTT. Protein product: CASSELDGPWPQHF. Full variable domain (remainder filled in from reference TRBV2 and TRBJ1-5): EPEVTQTPSHQVTQMGQEVILRCVPISNHLYFYWYRQILGQKVEFLVSFYNNEISEKSEIFDDQFSVERPDGSNFTLKIRSTKLEDSAMYFCASSELDGPWPQHFGDGTRLSIL.

This clonotype showed up just a few times. The chain combines TRBV7-2 with TRBJ1-1; D ambiguous. Per the germline V gene, CDR1 is SGHTA and CDR2 is FQGNSA. Between the trimmed V and J ends, which lost 6 bases and 5 bases, there was a span of 22 bases. This CDR3 has 16 residues. For the CDR3, the DNA is TGTGCCAGCAGACTACCACCGGGTCCCTTGGGGACTGAAGCTTTCTTT. Residues: CASRLPPGPLGTEAFF.

This rearrangement joins TRBV5-1 to TRBJ1-5; TRBD1 matches 11 bases. Per the germline V gene, CDR1 is SGHRS and CDR2 is YFSETQ. Germline trimming cut 3 bases from V and 6 bases from J; bases unmatched to any gene: 2. The CDR3 length is 14 residues. CDR3 in DNA: TGCGCCAGCAGCTGGGGGACAGGGGGTCAGCCCCAGCATTTT. Residues: CASSWGTGGQPQHF.

This sequence joins TRBV5-1 and TRBJ2-1; a weak D match, TRBD2 (6 bases). Germline assignment: CDR1 SGHRS and CDR2 YFSETQ. CDR3 length: 15 amino acids. The V and J ends lost 0 bases and 5 bases respectively, with 12 bases between them. CDR3 sequence: CASSLADGGDNEQFF. CDR3 coding DNA: TGCGCCAGCAGCTTGGCCGACGGGGGAGACAATGAGCAGTTCTTC.

In its sample, this clonotype was seen a few times. The chain recombines TRBV15 with TRBJ1-4, with 8 bases identical to TRBD1. Germline CDR1 is LNHNV and CDR2 is YYDKDF (reference sequence). This CDR3 is 16 amino acids long. The V segment lost 1 base and the J segment 6 bases; nucleotides outside the gene matches: 7. CDR3 nucleotides: TGTGCCACCAGCAGAGGAATAGGACAGGGAGATGAAAAACTGTTTTTT. Translation: CATSRGIGQGDEKLFF.

The chain employs TRBV27 and TRBJ2-1; 7 bases align to TRBD2. J was trimmed by 4 bases and V by 4 bases; bases with no gene match: 4. The germline gives CDR1 MNHEY, CDR2 SMNVEV (reference sequence). The CDR3 is made up of 14 amino acids. For the CDR3, the DNA is TGTGCCAGCAGTTCCCCCGGGGGGTACAATGAGCAGTTCTTC. This sequence encodes CASSSPGGYNEQFF.

This chain joins TRBV20-1 and TRBJ2-7, with 10 bases matching TRBD1. V shed 6 bases and J 2 bases; nucleotides not matched to a gene: 4. Germline-derived CDR1 and CDR2 are DFQATT and SNEGSKA (reference sequence). The CDR3 has 13 amino acids. CDR3 nucleotide sequence: TGCAGTGCGGGGGACAGGGGCACCTACGAGCAGTACTTC. Protein: CSAGDRGTYEQYF.

This clonotype was picked up a small number of times. V gene TRBV29-1 combines with J gene TRBJ2-1, with 7 bases lining up with TRBD2. The V gene's germline CDR1 is SQVTM and CDR2 ANQGSEA. CDR3 size: 13 residues. CDR3 amino acids: CSAGGKAYNEQFF. For the CDR3, the DNA is TGCAGTGCCGGGGGGAAAGCCTACAATGAGCAGTTCTTC.

This clonotype has more than one count but fewer than ten. This chain uses TRBV29-1 with TRBJ2-3; D is possibly TRBD2 (7 bases). The CDR3 contains 15 residues. CDR1 and CDR2 (germline): SQVTM, ANQGSEA. V dropped 2 bases and J dropped 6 bases, with 18 bases sitting between them. The CDR3 region has the DNA TGCAGCGTTGAAACCGGGGGGCATTCGGGGGATACGCAGTATTTT. Encoded protein: CSVETGGHSGDTQYF.

This chain links TRBV18 with TRBJ1-1, with TRBD1 as a possible D gene (5 bases). Germline assignment: CDR1 KGHSH and CDR2 LQKENI. V lost 3 bases and J lost 3, with 11 bases in between. The CDR3 length is 14 residues. CDR3 sequence: CASSPAGRDTEAFF. In DNA form, the CDR3 reads TGTGCCAGCTCACCCGCAGGGAGGGACACTGAAGCTTTCTTT.

V usage is TRBV9 and J usage is TRBJ1-4; D call uncertain. The CDR3 is 14 residues long. Trimming left V 5 bases short and J 4 bases short, with 12 bases between. The germline V gene encodes CDR1 SGDLS and CDR2 YYNGEE. The CDR3 here is CASSLSGSNEKLFF. CDR3 coding DNA: TGTGCCAGCAGTCTCTCCGGGAGTAATGAAAAACTGTTTTTT.

The rearrangement links TRBV5-1 to TRBJ1-2, with D possibly matching TRBD1 (5 bases). The CDR3 covers 14 residues. V gave up 2 bases and J gave up 3 bases, with 11 bases separating them. Per the germline V gene, CDR1 is SGHRS and CDR2 is YFSETQ. The CDR3 region has the DNA TGCGCCAGCAGCTTTACACAGGTAGACTATGGCTACACCTTC. This gives the protein CASSFTQVDYGYTF.

The V call is TRBV7-2, the J call TRBJ2-7; no clear D. The CDR3 contains 13 residues. Germline V gives CDR1 SGHTA, CDR2 FQGNSA. Deletions cut 1 base from V and 0 bases from J, with 4 bases between. CDR3 coding DNA: TGTGCCAGCAGCTTAGGCTACTCCTACGAGCAGTACGTC. Amino acids: CASSLGYSYEQYV.